Listed here is a single T cell receptor (beta chain). Its antigen is still unknown. There are no base qualities to consult, and no much larger clone falls within one base. Libraries were made using the immunoSEQ multiplex PCR assay. The multiplex PCR relied on a mix of 60 forward primers for TCR Vbeta segments and 13 reverse primers for TCR Jbeta segments. Amplification of the CDR3 region of rearranged TCR beta genes was performed with a multiplex PCR assay on genomic DNA. Amplified TCR beta libraries were sequenced as 87-base-pair reads on the Illumina HiSeq System. In the paper's pipeline: A later analysis counted approximately 74 million unique TCR beta chains across the 640 or so repertoires, and about 10 million of these chains were shared by at least two donors. Raw reads were error-corrected and collapsed into unique sequences with a nearest-neighbor algorithm that merged closely related sequences to remove PCR and sequencing errors. V, D and J gene segments were assigned by aligning CDR3 sequences to IMGT reference sequences. For a sequence to be retained, a match of at least six nucleotides was required to both a V gene segment and a J gene segment. A rearrangement was called productive if the CDR3 had no stop codons and remained in frame with V and J, and every other rearrangement was called non-productive. CDR3 was defined according to IMGT convention as the region running from the second conserved V-encoded cysteine to the conserved J-encoded phenylalanine. In an earlier analysis of around 600 of the donors, sequences lacking an unambiguous match to a single V gene segment were excluded. An earlier analysis of a few hundred of the donors classified V segments as functional when productive rearrangements were above 56.7% and as segregating when the standard deviation between donors was above 5%. To diagnose cytomegalovirus status from the catalog of TCR beta chain sequences, a statistical classification framework was built. In a later analysis, TCR nucleotide sequences were compared against IMGT/GENE-DB human TR gene sequences so that V and J genes could be assigned. Using the TCRdist pipeline, a later analysis assigned CDR3 sequences along with most-parsimonious VDJ recombination scenarios. In a later analysis, each TCR beta chain was defined by its CDR3 amino acid sequence together with its V-gene family, and reads without a unique V-gene family were excluded. A later analysis removed 592 highly shared, low-generation-probability nucleotide sequences to deal with suspected cross-contamination and a sequencing artifact. A later analysis calculated a clonal expansion index for each public chain from normalized within-repertoire ranks of inferred template counts. In a later analysis, generation probabilities were computed using a VDJ recombination model fitted to out-of-frame rearrangements, and the results were checked against IGoR. A later analysis scored TCR-TCR, TCR-HLA and TCR-CMV co-occurrence with hypergeometric tests, applying a repertoire-size bias correction to TCR pairs. To estimate false discovery rates, a later analysis permuted the HLA or CMV assignments 20 times. In a later analysis, co-occurring TCRs were grouped using DBSCAN, and TCRdist sequence similarity was added for clustering within HLA-allele-positive subsets. Repertoires with fewer than 30,000 or more than 120,000 public chains, plus five repertoires with anomalous nucleotide sharing, were excluded from co-occurrence clustering. The table comes from immuneACCESS by way of TCRdb, which keeps in-frame sequences with V and J called. Part of the clones is missing from these tables; in studies checked, under half for an unresolved V gene and the rest for unknown reasons. For V, J and clone size, that table is used; D and trimming come from the DNA. This sample holds over 95,000 clones; around three quarters were observed only once. Clones ranked in the top ten supply 2% to 2.5% of the sample.

The data are from a study of cytomegalovirus exposure and HLA in healthy donors (dated by TCRdb to the late 2010s). Context from the whole study: An earlier analysis of approximately 640 of the donors reported 276 Gb of sequence data and 117 million unique TCR beta sequences from 150 million to 200 million T cells. Of the roughly 400 genotyped donors, about 84% fell in the genetic ancestry cluster associated with self-reported Caucasian donors. Donor age, sex, ethnicity and CMV serostatus were collected together with the repertoire data. Rather than drawing on any new phenotypic data, the later analysis identified candidate immune exposures from TCR beta sequences and the way those sequences occurred across donors. A handful of DR-DQ haplotypes were handled as single units for association and clustering because linkage in the cohort was strong. Class I and class II HLA loci were covered by the typing at four-digit resolution. Besides the first cohort of around 670 subjects, a separate validation cohort made up of 120 different subjects was used. Using immunosequencing, the study profiled T cell repertoires from around 670 subjects and related those repertoires to cytomegalovirus serostatus. High-throughput TCR immunosequencing, statistical association of individual TCRs with disease status, and machine learning were combined to predict cytomegalovirus infection status. In a later genetic analysis, genome-wide SNP genotypes for about 55% of the roughly 670 donors were used, and that subset was treated as a discovery cohort. Among over 350 genotyped donors of the cohort, an average of approximately 240,000 unique TCR beta nucleotide sequences were sequenced per donor, roughly 20% of them non-productive. All discovery cohort repertoires had been generated using a single sequencing platform. The number of donors typed differed by locus, with roughly 620-640 for A, B, C, DRB1 and DQB1, 522 for DQA1, approximately 580 for DPA1, and over 400 for DPB1. An earlier analysis of roughly 580 of the donors used high-throughput TCR beta sequencing to judge whether each TCR beta V gene segment behaved as functional or pseudogenic. Approximately 300 gigabases of sequencing data and roughly 81 million unique TCR sequences made up an early release that covered about 640 HLA-typed donors. The study aimed to test whether signatures of past pathogen exposure could be identified by cataloging public T cell receptors. To study patterns of TCR occurrence, a later analysis re-analyzed previously published TCR beta repertoires from more than 550 donors and added high-resolution HLA genotyping. What the research found in general, with its limitations: Specific HLA alleles were associated with 16,951 TCR beta sequences at a false discovery rate of 0.05 in a later analysis. Assigning TCR associations to individual alleles was difficult when HLA alleles, especially DR and DQ, strongly co-occurred. Broadly in line with IMGT annotations, most TCR beta V segments showed up in productive rearrangements about 87% or about 30% of the time in an earlier analysis of a few hundred of the donors. The presence/absence analyses assumed that sequencing depth was roughly uniform across donors, and that assumption may not be true. A further reported finding was that TCR beta sequences accurately predicted the HLA-A and HLA-B alleles for most subjects in the first cohort. A cluster of highly shared sequence variants was judged likely to be a technical artifact of the sequencing pipeline. A few of the identified cytomegalovirus-associated TCR beta chains were confirmed in vitro to be specific for cytomegalovirus antigens. Cytomegalovirus status was reported to be diagnosed by the classifier with high specificity and sensitivity in both the original and validation cohorts. The 87-base-pair reads could not distinguish some IMGT-functional V segments, including TRBV6-2 and TRBV6-3, so those segments were excluded. Because counts were too low, about 18 rarely observed V segments, including chromosome 9 orphons, were left out of the earlier analysis of a few hundred of the donors. A later genetic analysis associated a missense DCLRE1C variant with V-gene and J-gene trimming of TCR beta chains, and an independent cohort replicated the association. According to a later genetic analysis, donors in an Asian-associated ancestry cluster had fewer N-insertions in productive TCRs than the approximately 630-donor mean. Across donors, most TCR sequences were observed very rarely, whereas some public TCRs were present in many individuals. According to a later analysis, TCR association rates differed among HLA loci, with DRB1 alleles showing the most associated TCRs and HLA-C alleles showing the fewest. The authors suggested that the approach could potentially be generalized to other disease states and immunological phenotypes. This cohort had only TCR beta chains sequenced, and the lack of alpha or paired-chain data limited which features could be detected. Immune exposure information for the cohort was limited to CMV serostatus. A later analysis reported that several top co-occurrence clusters appeared linked to parvovirus B19, influenza, CMV and Epstein-Barr virus. Because HLA typing was unavailable for some donors at each locus, only the typed subset was used in association tests. Correlated functional status among segregating V segments might be attributable to linkage disequilibrium, but an unknown experimental factor could not be ruled out. According to a later analysis, most CMV-associated TCR beta chains appeared to be HLA-restricted, and the HLA associations seemed to be driven largely by CMV exposure. In the study, around 150 TCR beta chains were listed as associated with cytomegalovirus. Compared with equally common non-associated chains, HLA-associated TCR beta chains in a later analysis were more clonally expanded and had lower generation probabilities.

The CDR3 holds 15 amino acids from the cysteine to the phenylalanine. Here the CDR3 DNA is all that survives: 45 bases in frame from base 1. The germline V end is reduced by 2 bases and the J end by 5 bases; junction bases left unmatched: 5. CDR1 and CDR2, per the germline V gene, are MNHEY and SVGAGI. The cohort was made up of under 800 healthy bone marrow donors. All cohort members were sampled while nominally healthy, although unrecorded immune exposures were likely present. Of the roughly 720 cohort members, 289 had positive CMV serostatus and 350 to 450 had negative CMV serostatus, and CMV serostatus was not recorded for the donor. A peripheral blood sample was collected from each donor, and TCR beta sequencing was performed on peripheral blood mononuclear cells. Genomic DNA was extracted from the blood cell samples with the Qiagen DNeasy Blood Extraction Kit.

The TCR sequence derives from a human donor in good health. The sample was PBMCs. The sequence is built from TRBV6-5 and TRBJ2-7, with 11 central nucleotides matching TRBD2. At the DNA level, the sequence is TGTGCCAGCAGTTACCCGACTAGCGGGGTCAACGAGCAGTACTTC. Its coded protein is CASSYPTSGVNEQYF.